Sequencing of this TCR beta chain was carried out in a study of cytomegalovirus exposure and HLA in healthy donors (dated by TCRdb to the late 2010s). In the study overall: In an earlier analysis of 550 to 750 of the donors, around 290 Gb of sequence data and 100 million or so unique TCR beta sequences from about 179 million T cells were reported. An early release that covered about 640 HLA-typed donors contained about 300 gigabases of sequencing data and 85 million to 100 million unique TCR sequences. Among the roughly 400 genotyped donors, under 90% belonged to the genetic ancestry cluster associated with self-reported Caucasian donors. The aim of the study was to test whether cataloging public T cell receptors could identify signatures of past pathogen exposure. The T cell repertoires of 700 or so subjects were profiled by immunosequencing and related to cytomegalovirus serostatus. Along with the approximately 700-subject first cohort, a separate validation cohort of roughly 110 different subjects was used. High-throughput TCR immunosequencing, statistical association of individual TCRs with disease status, and machine learning were combined to predict cytomegalovirus infection status. A later analysis re-analyzed previously published TCR beta repertoires from 650 to 800 donors and added high-resolution HLA genotyping to study TCR occurrence patterns. In the later analysis, no new phenotypic data were used to find candidate immune exposures; instead, reliance was placed on TCR beta sequences and their occurrence across donors. In an earlier analysis of 587 of the donors, high-throughput TCR beta sequencing was used to judge whether each TCR beta V gene segment behaved as functional or pseudogenic. Donor age, sex, ethnicity and CMV serostatus were compiled alongside the repertoire data. A later genetic analysis took genome-wide SNP genotypes for 398 of the 666 donors and used that subset as a discovery cohort. Every repertoire in the discovery cohort had been generated on one and the same sequencing platform. Class I and class II HLA loci were covered by the typing at four-digit resolution. Typing coverage varied by locus: about 629-630 donors for A, B, C, DRB1 and DQB1; approximately 500 for DQA1; 606 for DPA1; 400 to 480 for DPB1. Because of strong linkage in the cohort, roughly five DR-DQ haplotypes were treated as single units for association and clustering. Across approximately 420 genotyped donors of the cohort, an average of approximately 220,000 unique TCR beta nucleotide sequences per donor were sequenced, and 15% to 20% of those sequences were non-productive. The full study reports these points: In vitro tests confirmed that a few of the cytomegalovirus-associated TCR beta chains recognize cytomegalovirus antigens. In the study, some 160 TCR beta chains were listed as associated with cytomegalovirus. The classifier was reported to diagnose cytomegalovirus status with high specificity and sensitivity in both the original cohort and the validation cohort. A later analysis associated 15,000 to 20,000 TCR beta sequences with specific HLA alleles at a false discovery rate of 0.05. A later genetic analysis reported fewer N-insertions in productive TCRs among donors in an Asian-associated ancestry cluster than the approximately 700-donor mean. An earlier analysis of some 590 of the donors showed that most TCR beta V segments appeared in productive rearrangements either about 87% or about 30% of the time, which broadly matched IMGT annotations. Because the 87-base-pair reads could not distinguish some IMGT-functional V segments, including TRBV6-2 and TRBV6-3, those segments were excluded. According to the authors, the approach could potentially be generalized to other disease states and immunological phenotypes. Only TCR beta chains were sequenced in this cohort, and the absence of alpha or paired-chain data limited detectable features. According to a later analysis, most CMV-associated TCR beta chains appeared to be HLA-restricted, and the HLA associations seemed to be driven largely by CMV exposure. While some public TCRs were present in many individuals, most TCR sequences turned up only very rarely across donors. Correlated functional status among segregating V segments might reflect linkage disequilibrium, but an unknown experimental factor could not be ruled out. V-gene and J-gene trimming of TCR beta chains was associated with a missense DCLRE1C variant in a later genetic analysis, and the association was replicated in an independent cohort. A cluster of highly shared sequence variants was judged likely to be a technical artifact of the sequencing pipeline. Presence/absence analyses assumed roughly uniform sequencing depth across donors, an assumption that may not hold. Over 15 rarely observed V segments, including chromosome 9 orphons, were excluded from the earlier analysis of a few hundred of the donors because counts were too low. Several of the top co-occurrence clusters appeared to be linked to parvovirus B19, influenza, CMV and Epstein-Barr virus, according to a later analysis. For the cohort, immune exposure information was limited to CMV serostatus. A later analysis found that HLA-associated TCR beta chains were more clonally expanded and had lower generation probabilities than equally common non-associated chains. Because HLA typing was unavailable for some donors at each locus, only the typed subset was used in association tests. According to a later analysis, TCR association rates differed among HLA loci, with DRB1 alleles showing the most associated TCRs and HLA-C alleles showing the fewest. When HLA alleles, especially DR and DQ, strongly co-occurred, TCR associations were difficult to assign to individual alleles. A further reported finding was that TCR beta sequences accurately predicted the HLA-A and HLA-B alleles for most subjects in the first cohort.

Libraries were prepared through the immunoSEQ multiplex PCR assay. A mixture of 60 forward primers for TCR Vbeta segments and 13 reverse primers for TCR Jbeta segments was used in the multiplex PCR. A multiplex PCR assay on genomic DNA amplified the CDR3 region of rearranged TCR beta genes. The Illumina HiSeq System was used to sequence the amplified TCR beta libraries as 87-base-pair reads. The paper's processing steps were these. A later analysis counted about 80 million unique TCR beta chains across the roughly 700 repertoires, and 10 million to 12 million of these chains were shared by at least two donors. Raw reads were error-corrected and collapsed into unique sequences by a nearest-neighbor algorithm in which closely related sequences were merged to remove PCR and sequencing errors. Alignment of CDR3 sequences to IMGT reference sequences was used to assign V, D and J gene segments. Each retained sequence needed at least a six-nucleotide match to both a V gene segment and a J gene segment. A rearrangement was called productive if the CDR3 had no stop codons and remained in frame with V and J, and every other rearrangement was called non-productive. Following IMGT convention, CDR3 was defined as the stretch from the second conserved V-encoded cysteine up to the conserved J-encoded phenylalanine. Sequences without an unambiguous match to a single V gene segment were excluded from the earlier analysis of 587 of the donors. In an earlier analysis of 500 to 750 of the donors, V segments were called functional above 56.7% productive rearrangements and were called segregating when the between-donor standard deviation exceeded 5%. A statistical classification framework was developed to diagnose cytomegalovirus status using the catalog of TCR beta chain sequences. V and J gene assignment, in a later analysis, came from comparing TCR nucleotide sequences with IMGT/GENE-DB human TR gene sequences. The TCRdist pipeline was used in a later analysis to assign CDR3 sequences and most-parsimonious VDJ recombination scenarios. In a later analysis, each TCR beta chain was defined by its CDR3 amino acid sequence together with its V-gene family, and reads lacking a unique V-gene family were excluded. As a way to deal with suspected cross-contamination and a sequencing artifact, a later analysis dropped 640 or so nucleotide sequences that were highly shared and had low generation probability. A later analysis calculated a clonal expansion index for each public chain from normalized within-repertoire ranks of inferred template counts. Generation probabilities in a later analysis came from a VDJ recombination model fitted to out-of-frame rearrangements, and those results were checked against IGoR. A later analysis scored TCR-TCR, TCR-HLA and TCR-CMV co-occurrence with hypergeometric tests, applying a repertoire-size bias correction to TCR pairs. A later analysis estimated false discovery rates by permuting HLA or CMV assignments 20 times. In a later analysis, co-occurring TCRs were grouped using DBSCAN, and TCRdist sequence similarity was added for clustering within HLA-allele-positive subsets. Repertoires with fewer than 30,000 or more than 120,000 public chains were left out of co-occurrence clustering, as were five repertoires with anomalous nucleotide sharing. What TCRdb holds here is the immuneACCESS table cut down to in-frame rearrangements. Part of the clones is not present; checked against another copy, under half of the missing clones reflect an unresolved V gene, and the others are unexplained. That table supplies the V and J calls and clone size; D and trimming were determined from the DNA. This sample holds about 130,000 clones; about 74% were observed only once. Of the sample, about 3.4% falls within the top ten clones.

Trimming costs V 0 bases and J 6 bases, and their ends lie 6 bases apart. Spanning cysteine to phenylalanine, the CDR3 consists of 13 amino acids. CDR3 DNA is the only sequence kept; it has 39 bases, read in frame from the first base. CDR1 and CDR2 (MNHEY, SMNVEV) derive from the germline V gene (reference sequence). About this clone itself: Its antigen is not yet known. No base quality information exists; no much larger clone differs at one position.

In total, approximately 700 healthy bone marrow donors made up the cohort. Cohort members were all nominally healthy when sampled, although unrecorded immune exposures were likely present. The donor tested CMV seronegative and was one of the 352 seronegative cohort members. Each donor provided a peripheral blood sample, and peripheral blood mononuclear cells were used for TCR beta sequencing. Genomic DNA extraction from the blood cell samples was performed with the Qiagen DNeasy Blood Extraction Kit. This receptor was taken from a man aged 35-49 years in good health and CMV-seronegative. Here the chain combines TRBV27 and TRBJ2-1; no D gene is confidently identified. Input material: PBMCs. In nucleotides, the sequence is TGTGCCAGCAGTTTATCATGGGCCAATGAGCAGTTCTTC. It specifies CASSLSWANEQFF.